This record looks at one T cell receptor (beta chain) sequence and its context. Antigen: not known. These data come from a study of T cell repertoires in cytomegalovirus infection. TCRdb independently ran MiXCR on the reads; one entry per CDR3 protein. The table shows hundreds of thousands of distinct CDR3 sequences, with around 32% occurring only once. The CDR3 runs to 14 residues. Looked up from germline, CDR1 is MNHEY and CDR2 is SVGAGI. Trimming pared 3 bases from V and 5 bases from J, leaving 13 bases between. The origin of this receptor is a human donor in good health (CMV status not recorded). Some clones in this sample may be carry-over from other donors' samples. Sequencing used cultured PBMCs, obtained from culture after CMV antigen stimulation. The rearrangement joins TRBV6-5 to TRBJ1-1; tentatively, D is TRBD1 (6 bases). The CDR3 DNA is TGTGCCAGCAGTTATAACAGGGCTGGGACTGAAGCTTTCTTT. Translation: CASSYNRAGTEAFF.